The 32 T cell receptor beta chains below all came from one sample that was sequenced in a study of blood T cell repertoires in COVID-19. Sequencing used immunoSEQ multiplex PCR; TCRdb keeps in-frame clones, though not all of them. The sample shows 200,000 or so clones, about 85% of them seen only once. The sequenced material came from peripheral blood. These receptors were collected from a man aged 45-65 years who had recovered from COVID-19.

The chain uses TRBV9 and TRBJ2-5; TRBD1 might be the D (6 bases). V was pared by 0 bases and J by 5 bases, with 17 bases between. This CDR3 is 16 amino acids long. CDR1 is SGDLS and CDR2 is YYNGEE in the germline V gene. This chain's CDR3 is CASSVGPLQGKETQYF. The CDR3 DNA is TGTGCCAGCAGCGTAGGCCCTCTTCAGGGGAAGGAGACCCAGTACTTC. Complete variable domain (other parts from reference TRBV9 and TRBJ2-5): DSGVTQTPKHLITATGQRVTLRCSPRSGDLSVYWYQQSLDQGLQFLIQYYNGEERAKGNILERFSAQQFPDLHSELNLSSLELGDSALYFCASSVGPLQGKETQYFGPGTRLLVL.

This clone was recorded once. V is TRBV21-1 and J is TRBJ2-2; the table names TRBD1, a call not compared with the DNA. TRBV21-1 is designated a pseudogene. The CDR3 sequence is 16 residues long. Here the CDR3 DNA reads TGTGCCAGCAGCATGGACAGCTGCTTGAACACCGGGGAGCTGTTTTTT. Its protein product is CASSMDSCLNTGELFF.

The J gene is TRBJ2-7, the V gene TRBV27; 10 bases map to TRBD2. V was pared by 5 bases and J by 2 bases, with 3 bases of the junction left unmatched. The CDR3 is 14 residues long. The V gene's germline CDR1 is MNHEY and CDR2 SMNVEV (reference sequence). As DNA, the CDR3 is TGTGCCAGCAGTCCGGGGACTAGCGCCTACGAGCAGTACTTC. This translates into CASSPGTSAYEQYF.

The gene calls are TRBV3-1 (or the pseudogene TRBV3-2) and TRBJ2-5; D unresolved. Germline V CDR1 and CDR2: LGHDT, YNNKEL (reference sequence). The CDR3 spans 15 residues. Between the trimmed V and J ends, which lost 1 base and 4 bases, there was a span of 13 bases. CDR3 nucleotide sequence: TGTGCCAGCAGCCAAGTCTTGCGGCACGGAGAGACCCAGTACTTC. It translates to CASSQVLRHGETQYF.

This clone was observed a single time. The chain links TRBV6-1 to TRBJ1-5, with TRBD1 matching 7 bases. The CDR3 consists of 18 residues. Looked up from germline, CDR1 is MNHNS and CDR2 is SASEGT. Trimming took 1 base from V and 3 from J; bases not matched to a gene: 12. This CDR3 reads CASSEEGTAQRYNQPQHF. The CDR3 DNA is TGTGCCAGCAGTGAAGAGGGGACAGCCCAGCGGTACAATCAGCCCCAGCATTTT.

The V and J genes are TRBV28 and TRBJ2-2; 8 nucleotides line up with TRBD2. Germline CDR1 is MDHEN and CDR2 is SYDVKM. CDR3 length: 16 residues. Trimming at V came to 5 bases and at J to 4 bases, leaving 9 bases not matched to a gene. The CDR3 DNA reads as TGTGCCAGCAGTGCTGCGGGAGGTGTGGCCACCGGGGAGCTGTTTTTT. Its translation is CASSAAGGVATGELFF.

Here the CDR3 reads CASSFETGNTIYF. The CDR3 nucleotides read TGCGCCAGCAGCTTCGAGACAGGAAACACCATATATTTT. The chain recombines TRBV5-1 with TRBJ1-3; no firm D call. The CDR3 covers 13 residues. V was clipped by 2 bases and J by 4 bases, with 7 bases between them. Germline values: CDR1 SGHRS, CDR2 YFSETQ.

The chain uses TRBV28 and TRBJ2-7; 8 positions agree with TRBD2. The V segment lost 4 bases and the J segment 3 bases; nucleotides outside the gene matches: 20. CDR1 is MDHEN and CDR2 is SYDVKM in the germline V gene. The CDR3 totals 19 residues. Written as DNA, the CDR3 is TGTGCCAGCAGTTGGCGGGGGGTGGGCACAGTCGGAGGAAACTACGAGCAGTACTTC. Protein product: CASSWRGVGTVGGNYEQYF.

The chain recombines TRBV4-1 with TRBJ2-1; 13 positions agree with TRBD2. Germline CDR1 MGHRA, CDR2 YSYEKL. After removal of 2 bases from V and 9 bases from J, the junction contained 10 bases not matched to a gene. This CDR3 comprises 17 residues. The CDR3 protein is CASSQRPGTSGIPEQFF. The CDR3 DNA is TGCGCCAGCAGCCAAAGGCCCGGGACTAGCGGGATTCCTGAGCAGTTCTTC.

This clone has a single count. The CDR3 sequence is CASIAQGANTGELFF. For the CDR3, the DNA is TGTGCCAGCATCGCACAGGGGGCAAACACCGGGGAGCTGTTTTTT. V gene TRBV28 combines with J gene TRBJ2-2; 9 positions agree with TRBD1. Germline loops: CDR1 MDHEN, CDR2 SYDVKM. With 7 bases clipped from V and 2 bases from J, the junction kept 5 bases outside the gene matches. This CDR3 is built from 15 residues. The complete variable domain, with remaining parts taken from reference TRBV28 and TRBJ2-2, reads DVKVTQSSRYLVKRTGEKVFLECVQDMDHENMFWYRQDPGLGLRLIYFSYDVKMKEKGDIPEGYSVSREKKERFSLILESASTNQTSMYLCASIAQGANTGELFFGEGSRLTVL.

This clone was seen a few times. This chain joins TRBV19 and TRBJ1-1; a possible D gene is TRBD1 (5 bases). Trimming pared 4 bases from V and 1 base from J, leaving 7 bases between. This CDR3 is 13 amino acids long. Per the germline V gene, CDR1 is LNHDA and CDR2 is SQIVND (reference sequence). CDR3: CASSTDRNTEAFF. In nucleotides, the CDR3 is TGTGCCAGTAGTACCGACAGGAACACTGAAGCTTTCTTT.

V and J are TRBV6-5 and TRBJ2-2, with 7 positions matching TRBD1. V gave up 5 bases and J gave up 0 bases; unmatched junction bases: 3. This CDR3 region has 15 residues. The germline V gene encodes CDR1 MNHEY and CDR2 SVGAGI. CDR3 nucleotide sequence: TGTGCCAGCAGTCCCGACAGGGCGAACACCGGGGAGCTGTTTTTT. Translating it yields CASSPDRANTGELFF.

The gene calls are TRBV2 and TRBJ2-3; D is possibly TRBD1 (6 bases). V lost 9 bases and J 0 bases, leaving 16 bases between the germline ends. Germline V lookup: CDR1 SNHLY, CDR2 FYNNEI. This CDR3 is 15 amino acids long. The CDR3 sequence: CASRASGASTDTQYF. The CDR3 bases are TGTGCCAGTCGAGCGTCAGGGGCGAGCACAGATACGCAGTATTTT.

The chain links TRBV18 to TRBJ1-1; a possible D gene is TRBD1 (5 bases). The CDR3 consists of 13 residues. Germline loops: CDR1 KGHSH, CDR2 LQKENI. V lost 4 bases to trimming and J lost 2 bases, with 8 bases between them. The CDR3 reads CASSRQTNTEAFF. The CDR3 DNA sequence: TGTGCCAGCTCACGACAGACTAACACTGAAGCTTTCTTT.

The chain uses TRBV19 and TRBJ2-1, with 14 bases matching TRBD2. There are 17 residues in the CDR3. From germline, CDR1 is LNHDA and CDR2 SQIVND (reference sequence). With V trimmed by 1 base and J by 5 bases, 4 bases remained unmatched. CDR3 DNA: TGTGCCAGTAGTATAGGGGGACTAGCGGGAGTTGACAATGAGCAGTTCTTC. This translates into CASSIGGLAGVDNEQFF.

This sequence joins TRBV19 and TRBJ2-3, with TRBD2 identical over 8 bases. Unmatched junction bases numbered 6, after V lost 8 bases and J lost 2 bases. The CDR3 runs to 14 residues. Looked up from germline, CDR1 is LNHDA and CDR2 is SQIVND (reference sequence). In nucleotides, the CDR3 is TGTGCCAGTGGGACTAGTGGAATCACAGATACGCAGTATTTT. It encodes CASGTSGITDTQYF.

The chain recombines TRBV6-5 with TRBJ1-2; TRBD1 aligns across 9 bases. The CDR3 is made up of 15 amino acids. Trimming took 8 bases from V and 9 from J; bases not matched to a gene: 16. Germline lookup yields CDR1 MNHEY and CDR2 SVGAGI. The CDR3 sequence is CASGIPRGQGISYTF. CDR3 nucleotides: TGTGCCAGCGGGATACCGAGGGGACAGGGTATAAGCTACACCTTC.

The rearrangement joins TRBV7-9 to TRBJ1-2; possibly TRBD1 for D (6 bases). CDR3 length: 13 amino acids. Germline assignment: CDR1 SEHNR and CDR2 FQNEAQ (reference sequence). The V gene lost 1 base and the J gene lost 6 bases, with 9 bases spanning the gap. The CDR3: CASSLGTADGYTF. For the CDR3, the DNA is TGTGCCAGCAGCTTAGGGACAGCAGATGGCTACACCTTC.

V and J are TRBV28 and TRBJ2-5; a weak D match, TRBD1 (5 bases). CDR1 and CDR2 from the germline V gene are MDHEN and SYDVKM. This CDR3 has 15 amino acids. Trimming removed 3 bases at V and 7 bases at J, with 18 bases between. CDR3 region: CASSLPSEKRGTQYF. DNA of the CDR3: TGTGCCAGCAGTTTGCCGTCCGAAAAAAGGGGGACCCAGTACTTC.

This chain links TRBV11-2 with TRBJ2-1; 10 nucleotides match TRBD2. V was clipped by 1 base and J by 7 bases; unmatched bases: 7. The CDR3 totals 16 residues. Germline values: CDR1 SGHAT, CDR2 FQNNGV. CDR3 amino acids: CASSLAPSGSGNEQFF. CDR3 bases: TGTGCCAGCAGCTTAGCCCCTAGCGGGAGTGGGAATGAGCAGTTCTTC.

The chain carries TRBV27 and TRBJ2-1, with 11 nucleotides matching TRBD1. The CDR3 loop spans 18 amino acids. Trimming took 5 bases from V and 1 from J; bases not matched to a gene: 10. The germline CDR1 and CDR2 sequences are MNHEY and SMNVEV (reference sequence). The CDR3: CASSLGTGGRISYNEQFF. In nucleotides, the CDR3 is TGTGCCAGCAGTCTTGGGACAGGGGGTAGGATTTCCTACAATGAGCAGTTCTTC.

The chain has TRBV24-1 and TRBJ2-5; 11 nucleotides align to TRBD2. This CDR3 spans 15 amino acids. Germline loops: CDR1 KGHDR, CDR2 SFDVKD. After removal of 7 bases from V and 0 bases from J, the junction contained 3 bases not matched to a gene. The CDR3 bases are TGTGCCACCAGCTCACTAGCGGGAGACCAAGAGACCCAGTACTTC. Residues: CATSSLAGDQETQYF.

V and J are TRBV5-4 and TRBJ2-3; D is uncertain. The CDR3 loop spans 13 amino acids. V was shortened by 1 base and J by 2 bases, with 5 bases between the two germline ends. Germline CDR1 reads SGHNT; CDR2 reads YYREEE (reference sequence). For the CDR3, the DNA is TGTGCCAGCAGCTTGCCCTACACAGATACGCAGTATTTT. Protein: CASSLPYTDTQYF. The full variable domain, in which reference TRBV5-4 and TRBJ2-3 provide the parts outside the CDR3, is ETGVTQSPTHLIKTRGQQVTLRCSSQSGHNTVSWYQQALGQGPQFIFQYYREEENGRGNFPPRFSGLQFPNYSSELNVNALELDDSALYLCASSLPYTDTQYFGPGTRLTVL.

This clone was counted once. The V call is TRBV7-8, the J call TRBJ1-2; tentatively, D is TRBD1 (5 bases). There are 15 residues in the CDR3. V was cut by 1 base and J by 7 bases, with 16 bases left in between. Germline V gene data show CDR1 as SGHVS and CDR2 as FQNEAQ. CDR3 in DNA: TGTGCCAGCAGCTTAGGGGGGAGGGCTCTAAGTGGCTACACCTTC. It specifies CASSLGGRALSGYTF.

The V and J genes are TRBV11-2 and TRBJ2-3, with 11 bases aligning to TRBD2. The V gene end was trimmed by 8 bases and the J gene end by 7 bases; junction bases not matched to a gene: 17. This CDR3 has 17 amino acids. CDR1 SGHAT and CDR2 FQNNGV come from the germline V gene. This CDR3 reads CASSGTSGKTVPNTQYF. The CDR3 coding sequence is TGTGCCAGCTCCGGGACTAGCGGAAAAACCGTTCCTAATACGCAGTATTTT.

The chain uses TRBV6-5 and TRBJ1-1; unclear D gene. V was pared by 7 bases and J by 10 bases, with 16 bases between. The CDR3 is 12 amino acids. Germline V gives CDR1 MNHEY, CDR2 SVGAGI. The DNA for the CDR3 is TGTGCCAGCACCGGCAGCGGGCGCGGAGCTTTCTTT. It specifies CASTGSGRGAFF.

The rearrangement joins TRBV9 to TRBJ2-1; 14 nucleotides match TRBD2. The CDR3 is 17 residues long. Unmatched junction bases numbered 8, after V lost 1 base and J lost 8 bases. Germline assignment: CDR1 SGDLS and CDR2 YYNGEE. The CDR3 protein is CASSVNPGLAGAHEQFF. DNA of the CDR3: TGTGCCAGCAGCGTAAATCCGGGACTAGCGGGAGCCCATGAGCAGTTCTTC.

This rearrangement joins TRBV9 to TRBJ2-1; 10 bases line up with TRBD2. Unmatched junction bases numbered 16, after V lost 3 bases and J lost 7 bases. The CDR3 has 18 amino acids. The germline V gene encodes CDR1 SGDLS and CDR2 YYNGEE. CDR3 loop: CASSAPGGLAGVENEQFF. The CDR3 DNA is TGTGCCAGCAGCGCCCCCGGTGGGCTAGCGGGAGTTGAGAATGAGCAGTTCTTC.

This chain links TRBV7-9 with TRBJ2-7; 11 nucleotides match TRBD2. CDR1 and CDR2 from the germline V gene are SEHNR and FQNEAQ (reference sequence). The CDR3 is 15 residues long. Germline trimming cut 2 bases from V and 0 bases from J; bases unmatched to any gene: 0. This CDR3 is CASSLTSGSSYEQYF. DNA for the CDR3: TGTGCCAGCAGCTTAACTAGCGGGAGCTCCTACGAGCAGTACTTC.

The chain links TRBV10-3 to TRBJ2-7; TRBD2 matches at 7 bases. The length of the CDR3 is 15 residues. The J segment lost 4 bases and the V segment lost 4 bases, leaving 10 bases of the junction unmatched. Germline CDR1 is ENHRY and CDR2 is SYGVKD. The CDR3 nucleotides read TGTGCCATCAGTGGGTCGGAGCGGGGCCGGTACGAGCAGTACTTC. As protein: CAISGSERGRYEQYF.

V is TRBV10-2 and J is TRBJ1-2, with D unresolved. CDR1 and CDR2 from the germline V gene are WSHSY and SAAADI. Trimming stripped 4 bases from V and 7 bases from J, with 13 bases between. The CDR3 loop spans 13 amino acids. CDR3 sequence reads: CASSVGLTSGYTF. CDR3 bases: TGCGCCAGCAGTGTGGGCCTAACGAGTGGCTACACCTTC.

The chain couples TRBV20-1 to TRBJ1-6; D possibly corresponds to TRBD1 (6 bases). V was cut by 3 bases and J by 3 bases, with 21 bases left in between. The length of the CDR3 is 18 residues. Germline CDR1 reads DFQATT; CDR2 reads SNEGSKA (reference sequence). The CDR3 coding sequence is TGCAGTGCTAGTCCAGGGGCAAACTCCGACTACTATAATTCACCCCTCCACTTT. Its protein product is CSASPGANSDYYNSPLHF.